What follows are 21 T cell receptor beta chains derived from one specimen sequenced in a study of breast tumors, draining lymph nodes, adjacent tissues. TCRdb re-analysed the multiplex PCR reads in MiXCR, keeping a single row per CDR3 protein. The sample holds 150,000 to 200,000 distinct CDR3 sequences, roughly 30% seen once. Axillary draining lymph nodes of breast cancer patients supplied the node samples. The sample taken for sequencing was axillary lymph node tissue. These receptors were taken from a female donor with breast cancer. Some clones in this sample may be carry-over from other donors' samples.

Of note for this clonotype: This may be a read error, as it is one base from a much larger clone. The chain has TRBV30 and TRBJ1-2, with a weak D call TRBD1 (5 bases). The CDR3 loop spans 13 amino acids. The ends were cut back, 0 bases at V and 8 bases at J, with 13 bases in the middle. Looked up from germline, CDR1 is GTSNPN and CDR2 is SVGIG (reference sequence). Here the CDR3 reads CAWSVEDIRGYTF. The CDR3 nucleotides read TGTGCCTGGAGTGTAGAGGACATAAGAGGCTACACCTTC.

The rearrangement joins TRBV6-2 or TRBV6-3 to TRBJ2-7; D may match TRBD1 or TRBD2 (5 bases each). The CDR3 has 12 amino acids. V was clipped by 6 bases and J by 6 bases, with 12 bases between them. Per the germline V gene, CDR1 is MNHEY and CDR2 is SVGEGT. The CDR3 DNA reads TGTGCCAGCAGCGATGGGGGTCGCGAGCAGTACTTC. As protein: CASSDGGREQYF.

This clonotype was recorded a few times. A junction boundary mismatches the germline segment, possibly from a read error. V and J are TRBV18 and TRBJ2-5; 9 bases are shared with TRBD2. The germline CDR1 and CDR2 sequences are KGHSH and LQKENI. The CDR3 totals 17 residues. The CDR3 coding sequence is TGTGCCAGCTCCCCACGGCGGGAGGGCCCGAAGTTGGAGACCCAGTACTTC. Amino acid sequence: CASSPRREGPKLETQYF.

The table lists this clonotype with many counts. The chain joins TRBV5-1 to TRBJ1-4; D ambiguous. Trimming pared 4 bases from V and 4 bases from J, leaving 8 bases between. CDR1 SGHRS and CDR2 YFSETQ come from the germline V gene. CDR3 length equals 13 residues. The CDR3 is CASSTAVNEKLFF. The CDR3 coding sequence is TGCGCCAGCAGCACAGCTGTTAATGAAAAACTGTTTTTT.

This clonotype was recorded at least ten times. The rearrangement links TRBV6-5 to TRBJ1-2, with 7 bases that match TRBD1. CDR1 MNHEY and CDR2 SVGAGI come from the germline V gene. There are 14 residues in the CDR3. Trimming removed 7 bases from V and 6 bases from J; junction bases left unmatched: 11. The CDR3 here is CASTPQGGADGYTF. The CDR3 DNA sequence: TGTGCCAGCACCCCTCAGGGGGGCGCCGATGGCTACACCTTC.

This clonotype was picked up a small number of times. V is TRBV6-1 and J is TRBJ1-5; D possibly corresponds to TRBD1 (5 bases). The ends were cut back, 7 bases at V and 1 base at J, with 17 bases in the middle. The CDR3 extends over 16 amino acids. The germline CDR1 and CDR2 sequences are MNHNS and SASEGT. Here the CDR3 reads CASNHKSRGSNQPQHF. As DNA, the CDR3 is TGTGCCAGCAACCATAAGTCCCGGGGGAGCAATCAGCCCCAGCATTTT.

The table lists this clonotype with many counts. This sequence joins TRBV10-3 and TRBJ1-3; tentatively, D is TRBD1 (6 bases). Trimming left V 0 bases short and J 11 bases short, with 11 bases between. Germline V gene sequence: CDR1 ENHRY, CDR2 SYGVKD. The CDR3 loop spans 13 amino acids. The CDR3 coding sequence is TGTGCCATCAGTGAGTCGGCAGGGGTGGCCATATATTTT. Residues: CAISESAGVAIYF.

This clonotype was counted many times. This chain links TRBV4-1 with TRBJ1-5, with D unclear. Germline loops: CDR1 MGHRA, CDR2 YSYEKL. V was trimmed by 4 bases and J by 0 bases, leaving 16 bases between them. The CDR3 spans 17 residues. The CDR3 protein is CASSLSGATPSNQPQHF. The CDR3 bases are TGCGCCAGCAGCCTCTCAGGTGCTACACCTAGCAATCAGCCCCAGCATTTT.

This clonotype was seen only a few times. The V and J genes are TRBV27 and TRBJ2-7; the D gene is possibly TRBD1 (5 bases). V was pared by 7 bases and J by 5 bases, with 12 bases between. The CDR3 is 12 amino acids. Germline CDR1 and CDR2: MNHEY and SMNVEV (reference sequence). As DNA, the CDR3 is TGTGCCAGCACCGGACACGACGACGAGCAGTACTTC. This encodes CASTGHDDEQYF.

This clonotype has just a few counts. This sequence joins TRBV6-2 or TRBV6-3 and TRBJ2-3; TRBD1 or TRBD2 may be the D gene (5 bases each). The germline V gene encodes CDR1 MNHEY and CDR2 SVGEGT. This CDR3 has 15 residues. The V end lost 0 bases, the J end lost 6 bases, and 13 bases lay between the germline ends. The chain's CDR3 is CASSYSDGAGDTQYF. In nucleotides, the CDR3 is TGTGCCAGCAGTTACTCCGACGGGGCGGGCGATACGCAGTATTTT.

This clonotype was recorded many times. The chain carries TRBV7-6 and TRBJ2-7; possibly TRBD1 or TRBD2 for D (5 bases each). There are 13 residues in the CDR3. Germline lookup yields CDR1 SGHVS and CDR2 FNYEAQ. V was clipped by 5 bases and J by 6 bases, with 14 bases between them. The CDR3 DNA follows: TGTGCCAGCAGCCCTGACCGGGGACGCGAGCAGTACTTC. It specifies CASSPDRGREQYF.

V is TRBV5-1 and J is TRBJ2-2, with TRBD1 matching over 8 bases. The CDR3 extends over 15 amino acids. V was pared by 4 bases and J by 9 bases, with 11 bases of the junction left unmatched. Per the germline V gene, CDR1 is SGHRS and CDR2 is YFSETQ. The CDR3 here is CASSDGQGVARELFF. DNA for the CDR3: TGCGCCAGCAGCGACGGACAGGGCGTCGCCAGGGAGCTGTTTTTT.

V gene TRBV25-1 combines with J gene TRBJ1-4; 7 bases align to TRBD1. The V gene end was trimmed by 3 bases and the J gene end by 5 bases; junction bases not matched to a gene: 6. The CDR3 sequence is 15 residues long. CDR1 MGHDK and CDR2 SYGVNS come from the germline V gene. This CDR3 is CASSDPRGWNEKLFF. The CDR3 nucleotides read TGTGCCAGCAGTGATCCCAGGGGGTGGAATGAAAAACTGTTTTTT.

The chain uses TRBV10-2 and TRBJ1-2; 9 bases match TRBD1. The junction had 13 bases not matched to a gene; V was cut back by 0 bases and J by 5 bases. The CDR3 contains 18 residues. The germline gives CDR1 WSHSY, CDR2 SAAADI. The CDR3 here is CASSESSGLRTGVYGYTF. In DNA, the CDR3 is TGCGCCAGCAGTGAGTCGAGTGGTCTCCGGACAGGGGTTTATGGCTACACCTTC.

This clonotype was recorded many times. This chain joins TRBV29-1 and TRBJ2-7; 10 bases map to TRBD1. J lost 5 bases, V lost 1 base, and 2 bases had no gene match. Germline V gene data show CDR1 as SQVTM and CDR2 as ANQGSEA. This CDR3 region has 13 residues. CDR3 coding DNA: TGCAGCGTTGAAGGGGACAGGGGACACGAGCAGTACTTC. Its protein product is CSVEGDRGHEQYF.

About this clonotype: A single base separates this from a much larger clone, so it may be a read error. This chain joins TRBV19 and TRBJ2-1; D remains unclear. The germline V gene has CDR1 LNHDA and CDR2 SQIVND (reference sequence). V was cut by 2 bases and J by 5 bases, with 19 bases left in between. CDR3 length equals 17 residues. The CDR3 region has the DNA TGTGCCAGTAGTATATCGGTGTACGTACCTTTTGACAATGAGCAGTTCTTC. It yields the protein CASSISVYVPFDNEQFF.

As concerns this clonotype: It is unclear where the CDR3 begins or ends on the DNA, so no DNA is shown, and the CDR3 is as TCRdb lists it. This sequence joins TRBV20-1 and TRBJ2-7; TRBD1, as called in the table, went unchecked against the DNA. The CDR3 extends over 14 residues, inclusive of both ends. Germline V lookup: CDR1 DFQATT, CDR2 SNEGSKA (reference sequence). This chain's CDR3 is CCASSPWRSYEQYF.

Remarks on this clonotype: A much larger clone lies a single base off, so this may be a read error. This likely comes from a read error, as the CDR3 has no conserved phenylalanine or tryptophan at its end. This chain uses TRBV3-1 with TRBJ2-1; no firm D call. Trimming left V 0 bases short and J 0 bases short, with 9 bases between. In germline, CDR1 is LGHDT, CDR2 YNNKEL (reference sequence). CDR3 size: 16 residues. This CDR3 is CASSQDTQPSYNEQFI. The DNA of the CDR3 is TGTGCCAGCAGCCAAGATACCCAGCCCTCCTACAATGAGCAGTTCATC.

At least ten counts were recorded for this clonotype. The chain carries TRBV9 and TRBJ2-1; TRBD2 might be the D (7 bases). Trimming took 2 bases from V and 8 from J, leaving 23 bases between them. Germline V CDR1 and CDR2: SGDLS, YYNGEE. CDR3 length: 17 residues. As DNA, the CDR3 is TGTGCCAGCAGCGTCCCGAGGGGGGGCCTCCCTGGCGATGAGCAGTTCTTC. It specifies CASSVPRGGLPGDEQFF.

In this sample, this clonotype turned up many times. The gene calls are TRBV15 and TRBJ1-2; 8 bases fit TRBD1. Germline V gives CDR1 LNHNV, CDR2 YYDKDF (reference sequence). The CDR3 sequence is 18 residues long. J lost 4 bases, V lost 0 bases, and 13 bases had no gene match. Here the CDR3 DNA reads TGTGCCACCAGCAGAGAGTGGACAGGGAACAGCTTCGTCTATGGCTACACCTTC. Amino acids: CATSREWTGNSFVYGYTF.

The chain has TRBV15 and TRBJ1-4; TRBD1 is a possible D gene (6 bases). Germline V gene lookup returns CDR1 LNHNV and CDR2 YYDKDF (reference sequence). The germline V and J ends were trimmed by 3 bases and 6 bases, with 14 bases remaining between them. CDR3 size: 15 residues. The CDR3 DNA is TGTGCCACCAGCAGCCAACCGGGGGGCGATGAAAAACTGTTTTTT. This codes for CATSSQPGGDEKLFF.